This T cell receptor (beta chain) is drawn from a study of cytomegalovirus exposure and HLA in healthy donors (dated by TCRdb to 2016 to 2017). In the study overall: A later analysis indicated that the 100 to 150 validation repertoires were generated on the platform also employed for the 666 repertoires of the first cohort. High-throughput TCR immunosequencing, statistical association of individual TCRs with disease status, and machine learning were combined to predict cytomegalovirus infection status. Along with the roughly 670-subject first cohort, a separate validation cohort of about 110 different subjects was used. The study aimed to test whether cataloging public T cell receptors could reveal signatures of past pathogen exposure. Study-level results and caveats: The classifier was reported to diagnose cytomegalovirus status with high specificity and sensitivity in both the original and validation cohorts. Subsequent analysis determined that TCRs grouped into clusters in the first cohort also showed a tendency toward co-occurrence across the approximately 120 validation repertoires, and roughly 95% of cluster scores exceeded 0. The study listed 150 to 200 TCR beta chains as associated with cytomegalovirus. The validation cohort had no HLA typing available for a later analysis, so co-occurrence within that cohort was assessed over all 120 or so repertoires. The authors suggested that the approach could potentially be generalized to other disease states and immunological phenotypes. Across donors, most TCR sequences were observed very rarely, whereas some public TCRs were present in many individuals. A few of the identified cytomegalovirus-associated TCR beta chains were confirmed in vitro to be specific for cytomegalovirus antigens.

The donors belonged to the validation cohort of approximately 130 subjects, which was separate from the roughly 670-subject first cohort. Of note for this clone: This receptor's antigen is unknown. Nothing much larger sits one base from this clone, and base qualities are not available.

The CDR3 starts with the cysteine, ends with the phenylalanine, and has 13 residues. Only CDR3 DNA remains: 39 bases, in frame from the first base. For CDR1 and CDR2, the germline V gene lists LGHNA and YSLEER. V gives up 0 bases and J gives up 8 bases, and the segment between their germline ends measures 8 bases. Receptor amplification or capture employed the immunoSEQ multiplex PCR assay. As for the original processing: A statistical classification framework was built to diagnose cytomegalovirus status from the catalog of TCR beta chain sequences. This is the immuneACCESS table as TCRdb keeps it, with only in-frame sequences that have V and J called. A part of the clones is gone; compared with another copy, unresolved V genes explain less than half, and the rest is unexplained. D and trimming were read from the DNA, whereas the V and J calls and clone size are those reported in that table. The sample table contains approximately 280,000 clones; only one count was recorded for 88% of them. Clones ranked in the top ten supply approximately 0.95% of the sample.

What was sequenced was PBMCs. The chain links TRBV4-3 with TRBJ2-1; a tentative D match to TRBD2 spans 6 bases. This clonotype originated in a woman aged 18 to 35 in good health and CMV-seronegative. CDR3 protein: CASSQDGGDEQFF. In nucleotide form, the sequence is TGCGCCAGCAGCCAAGATGGAGGGGATGAGCAGTTCTTC.